Reported below is one TCR beta chain. This sample also contains other DNA sequences that code for the same CDR3. Prior to thyroid surgery, none of the patients had received any treatment. The sample is drawn from a study of metastatic and nonmetastatic thyroid tumors. Overall study context: The study looked at repertoires side by side in blood and in tumor or nodule tissue from malignant and benign thyroid patients.

V lost 3 bases and J 5 bases, leaving 23 bases between the germline ends. Germline V gene data show CDR1 as SGHRS and CDR2 as YFSETQ. This CDR3 contains 17 residues. TCRdb ran MiXCR on the PCR reads. Of some 8,400 clones listed, around 40% are singletons. The receptor comes from a male donor with papillary thyroid cancer or a benign thyroid nodule (not recorded which). Some clones in this sample may be carry-over from other donors' samples. Material for sequencing was tumor tissue. The V call is TRBV5-1, the J call TRBJ2-5; D is perhaps TRBD1 or TRBD2 (5 bases each). Written as DNA, the CDR3 is TGCGCCAGCAGCTCTACCGGGACGCGAGTTCTGCGGGAGACCCAGTACTTC. Residues: CASSSTGTRVLRETQYF.